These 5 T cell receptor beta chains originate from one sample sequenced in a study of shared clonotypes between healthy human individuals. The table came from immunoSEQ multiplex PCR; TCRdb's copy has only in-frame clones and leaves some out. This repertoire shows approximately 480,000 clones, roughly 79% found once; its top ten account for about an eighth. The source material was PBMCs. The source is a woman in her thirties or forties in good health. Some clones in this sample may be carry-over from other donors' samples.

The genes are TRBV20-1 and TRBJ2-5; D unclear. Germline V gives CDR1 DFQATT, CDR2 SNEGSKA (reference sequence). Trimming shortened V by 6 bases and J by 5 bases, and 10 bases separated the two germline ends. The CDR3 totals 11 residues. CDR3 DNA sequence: TGCAGTGCCGTCGTTAAGGAGACCCAGTACTTC. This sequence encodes CSAVVKETQYF.

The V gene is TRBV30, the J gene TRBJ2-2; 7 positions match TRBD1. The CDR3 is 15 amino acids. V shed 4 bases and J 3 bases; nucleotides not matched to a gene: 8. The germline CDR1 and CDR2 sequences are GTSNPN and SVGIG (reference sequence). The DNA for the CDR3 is TGTGCCTGGACCCCCCATGACAGGGACACCGGGGAGCTGTTTTTT. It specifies CAWTPHDRDTGELFF.

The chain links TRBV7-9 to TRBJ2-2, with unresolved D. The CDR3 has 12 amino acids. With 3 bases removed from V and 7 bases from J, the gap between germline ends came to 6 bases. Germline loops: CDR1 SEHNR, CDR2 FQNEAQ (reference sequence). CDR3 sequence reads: CASSFSDGELFF. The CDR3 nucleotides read TGTGCCAGCAGCTTTAGTGACGGGGAGCTGTTTTTT. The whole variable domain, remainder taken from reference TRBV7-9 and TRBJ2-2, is DTGVSQNPRHKITKRGQNVTFRCDPISEHNRLYWYRQTLGQGPEFLTYFQNEAQLEKSRLLSDRFSAERPKGSFSTLEIQRTEQGDSAMYLCASSFSDGELFFGEGSRLTVL.

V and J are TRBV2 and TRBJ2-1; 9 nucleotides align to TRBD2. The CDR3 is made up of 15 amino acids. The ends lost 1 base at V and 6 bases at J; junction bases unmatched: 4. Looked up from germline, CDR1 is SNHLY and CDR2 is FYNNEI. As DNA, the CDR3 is TGTGCCAGCAGTGAAGGGCTAGCGGGGCTCAATGAGCAGTTCTTC. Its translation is CASSEGLAGLNEQFF.

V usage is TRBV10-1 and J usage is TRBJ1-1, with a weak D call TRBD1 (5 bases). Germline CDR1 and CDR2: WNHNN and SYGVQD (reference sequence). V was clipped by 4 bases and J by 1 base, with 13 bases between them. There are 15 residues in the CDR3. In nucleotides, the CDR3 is TGCGCCAGCAGTGCCCTGGGGACCGAGAACACTGAAGCTTTCTTT. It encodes CASSALGTENTEAFF.